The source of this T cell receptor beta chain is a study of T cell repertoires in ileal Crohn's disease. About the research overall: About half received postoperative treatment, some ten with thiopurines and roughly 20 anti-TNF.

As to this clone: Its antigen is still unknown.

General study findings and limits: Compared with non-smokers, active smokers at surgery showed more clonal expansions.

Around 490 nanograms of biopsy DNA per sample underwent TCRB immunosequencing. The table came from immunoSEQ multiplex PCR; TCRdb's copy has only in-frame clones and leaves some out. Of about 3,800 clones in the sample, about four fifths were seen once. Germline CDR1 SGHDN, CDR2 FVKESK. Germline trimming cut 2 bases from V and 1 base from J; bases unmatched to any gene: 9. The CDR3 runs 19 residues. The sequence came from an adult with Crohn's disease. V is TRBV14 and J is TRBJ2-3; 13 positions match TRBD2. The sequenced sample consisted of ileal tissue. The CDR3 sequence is CASSQPSWTSGRRTDTQYF. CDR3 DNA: TGTGCCAGCAGCCAACCGTCCTGGACTAGCGGGAGACGCACAGATACGCAGTATTTT.